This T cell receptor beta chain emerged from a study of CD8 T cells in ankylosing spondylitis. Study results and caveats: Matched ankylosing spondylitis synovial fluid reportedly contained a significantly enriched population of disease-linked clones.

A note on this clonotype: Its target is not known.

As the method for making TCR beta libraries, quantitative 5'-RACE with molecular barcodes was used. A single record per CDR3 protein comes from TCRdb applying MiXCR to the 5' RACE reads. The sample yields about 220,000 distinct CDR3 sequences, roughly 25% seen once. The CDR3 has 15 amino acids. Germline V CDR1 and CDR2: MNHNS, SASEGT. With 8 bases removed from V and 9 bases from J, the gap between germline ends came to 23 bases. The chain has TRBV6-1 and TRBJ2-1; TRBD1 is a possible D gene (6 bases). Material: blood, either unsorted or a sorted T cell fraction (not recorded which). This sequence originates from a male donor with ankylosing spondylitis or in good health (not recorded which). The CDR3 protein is CASASERTRGSEQFF. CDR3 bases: TGTGCCAGCGCCTCGGAGCGCACTAGGGGGAGTGAGCAGTTCTTC.